This TCR beta chain stems from a study of shared clonotypes between healthy human individuals. Germline-derived CDR1 and CDR2 are LGHNA and YNFKEQ. The V gene end was trimmed by 1 base and the J gene end by 8 bases; junction bases not matched to a gene: 10. The length of the CDR3 is 16 residues. Using immunoSEQ multiplex PCR, the repertoire was profiled, and TCRdb retains in-frame clones only, with some absent. In the table there are some 1.5 million clones, roughly 97% of which are singletons. A single count supports this clone. The TCR sequence derives from a man aged 25-40 years in good health. The rearrangement joins TRBV4-2 to TRBJ2-1, with 8 bases aligning to TRBD1. Specimen: naive CD4+ T cells sorted from blood. This sample's subset: CD45RA+ positively selected. CDR3 bases: TGTGCCAGCAGCCAAGTAATAGGACAGGGTCCTCATGAGCAGTTCTTC. Amino acids: CASSQVIGQGPHEQFF.